Following are 10 T cell receptor beta chains from one sample sequenced in a study of blood T cell repertoires in COVID-19. Profiling relied on immunoSEQ multiplex PCR, and the TCRdb table lists in-frame clones only, not all of them. The sample has fewer than 300,000 clones, around nine tenths seen once; the top ten hold roughly 1.1%. The source material was PBMCs or T cells enriched from blood (not recorded which). Receptors originate from a woman in her thirties who had recovered from COVID-19.

This clone was counted once. The J gene is TRBJ1-1, the V gene TRBV28; 11 bases fit TRBD1. The CDR3 length is 14 residues. The V gene end was trimmed by 5 bases and the J gene end by 7 bases; junction bases not matched to a gene: 6. The germline CDR1 and CDR2 sequences are MDHEN and SYDVKM. The CDR3 coding sequence is TGTGCCAGCAGTGGGGGACAGGGGGTTGTTGAAGCTTTCTTT. As protein: CASSGGQGVVEAFF.

J is TRBJ2-5 and V is TRBV6-2 or TRBV6-3; TRBD2 matches 11 bases. The length of the CDR3 is 15 residues. The V and J ends lost 5 bases and 4 bases, in that order; junction bases with no gene match: 6. In germline, CDR1 is MNHEY, CDR2 SVGEGT. The CDR3 DNA reads as TGTGCCAGCAGTCGACCGACTAGCGGGATAGAGACCCAGTACTTC. Translated: CASSRPTSGIETQYF.

This chain connects TRBV28 to TRBJ2-3; TRBD2 agrees at 7 bases. V was pared by 6 bases and J by 8 bases, with 20 bases of the junction left unmatched. Germline CDR1 and CDR2: MDHEN and SYDVKM. The CDR3 loop spans 17 amino acids. This CDR3 reads CASSLPSSREGPSTQYF. CDR3 DNA sequence: TGTGCCAGCAGCCTACCCTCCTCGAGGGAGGGACCCAGTACGCAGTATTTT.

V and J are TRBV30 and TRBJ2-5; 7 nucleotides line up with TRBD2. Germline V gene lookup returns CDR1 GTSNPN and CDR2 SVGIG (reference sequence). The CDR3 extends over 15 amino acids. The V and J ends lost 0 bases and 2 bases, in that order; junction bases with no gene match: 6. CDR3 residues: CAWSVGAGNQETQYF. The CDR3 DNA follows: TGTGCCTGGAGTGTCGGAGCGGGAAATCAAGAGACCCAGTACTTC.

This clone rates as medium-sized. This chain links TRBV21-1 with TRBJ2-2; the table calls TRBD1, which could not be checked here. TRBV21-1 is recorded as a pseudogene. CDR3 length: 16 amino acids. CDR3 in amino acids: CASSKATGENTGELFF. The CDR3 DNA reads as TGTGCCAGCAGCAAAGCAACAGGGGAGAACACCGGGGAGCTGTTTTTT.

The chain carries TRBV7-8 and TRBJ2-2; TRBD2 matches at 12 bases. Germline V CDR1 and CDR2: SGHVS, FQNEAQ. This CDR3 has 17 residues. The ends lost 5 bases at V and 5 bases at J; junction bases unmatched: 9. CDR3 amino acids: CASSPRLAGAGTGELFF. DNA of the CDR3: TGTGCCAGCAGCCCACGACTAGCGGGAGCCGGTACCGGGGAGCTGTTTTTT.

This clone was found a few times. This sequence joins TRBV7-9 and TRBJ1-2; 7 nucleotides align to TRBD1. The CDR3 extends over 16 amino acids. The trim removed 4 bases at V and 4 bases at J, leaving 12 bases unmatched. Germline V gives CDR1 SEHNR, CDR2 FQNEAQ (reference sequence). CDR3 amino acids: CASSSLERDSLYGYTF. CDR3 in DNA: TGTGCCAGCAGCTCGCTAGAACGGGACAGCCTCTATGGCTACACCTTC.

The J gene is TRBJ2-4, the V gene TRBV28; 8 bases fit TRBD2. Germline trimming cut 6 bases from V and 3 bases from J; bases unmatched to any gene: 10. This CDR3 is 16 amino acids long. Germline V gene sequence: CDR1 MDHEN, CDR2 SYDVKM. The CDR3: CASRSGSSVDKNIQYF. In DNA form, the CDR3 reads TGTGCCAGCAGAAGCGGGAGTTCGGTAGACAAAAACATTCAGTACTTC.

This rearrangement joins TRBV7-2 to TRBJ2-3; 8 bases fit TRBD2. Looked up from germline, CDR1 is SGHTA and CDR2 is FQGNSA. Unmatched junction bases numbered 4, after V lost 5 bases and J lost 3 bases. This CDR3 comprises 14 residues. CDR3 sequence: CASSQGTSTDTQYF. The DNA of the CDR3 is TGTGCCAGCAGCCAAGGGACTAGTACAGATACGCAGTATTTT. Complete variable domain (other parts from reference TRBV7-2 and TRBJ2-3): GAGVSQSPSNKVTEKGKDVELRCDPISGHTALYWYRQSLGQGLEFLIYFQGNSAPDKSGLPSDRFSAERTGGSVSTLTIQRTQQEDSAVYLCASSQGTSTDTQYFGPGTRLTVL.

The chain links TRBV19 to TRBJ1-1; D ambiguous. This CDR3 is 13 amino acids long. In germline, CDR1 is LNHDA, CDR2 SQIVND (reference sequence). V was clipped by 5 bases and J by 1 base, with 8 bases between them. CDR3 loop: CASSQQRNTEAFF. CDR3 in DNA: TGTGCCAGTAGTCAACAGAGGAACACTGAAGCTTTCTTT.